This T cell receptor beta chain was identified during a study of STAT5B mutations in CD4+ large granular lymphocyte leukemia. Trimming removed 1 base from V and 4 bases from J; junction bases left unmatched: 7. Germline V gene data show CDR1 as LGHNA and CDR2 as YNFKEQ. The CDR3 contains 16 residues. Some clones are missing from TCRdb's copy, which holds only in-frame ones; the method was immunoSEQ multiplex PCR. The sample has roughly 4,300 clones; roughly four fifths are singletons. This clonotype was sampled from a man aged 65 to 79 with CD4+ T-cell large granular lymphocyte leukemia. The specimen was PBMCs. The chain links TRBV4-2 to TRBJ2-7; 10 nucleotides line up with TRBD2. CDR3 amino acids: CASSQAVSSGSYEQYF. CDR3 sequence (DNA): TGTGCCAGCAGCCAAGCCGTATCTAGCGGGAGTTACGAGCAGTACTTC.